The clone carrying this T cell receptor (beta chain) was found once. Its antigen is as yet unknown. Alongside a J-beta primer mix, a sample-barcoded 5' primer served in a second PCR lasting about 6 to 12 cycles. TCRdb reanalysed the 5' RACE reads using MiXCR and keeps one entry per CDR3 protein. The table lists approximately 600,000 distinct CDR3 sequences, roughly 53% of them singletons. This specimen comes from a study of blood T cells in healthy people across ages. This CDR3 is built from 18 residues. Trimming took 1 base from V and 3 from J, leaving 20 bases between them. Germline CDR1 and CDR2: SGHNT and YENEEA. Study observations and caveats: It was not known whether donors were CMV positive (a possible confounder of expanded clonotype changes). Using unsorted PBMCs precluded a conclusive naive versus antigen-experienced comparison. Higher diversity, along with more naive CD4+ cells, distinguished long-lived donors from aged donors.

Sequencing was carried out using blood. The origin of this receptor is a man between 60 and 75 years old in good health. The chain uses TRBV11-3 and TRBJ2-3; a weak D match, TRBD2 (5 bases). Here the CDR3 DNA reads TGTGCCAGCAGCTTAGGTGATGGGTATGCGCGAGGGACAGATACGCAGTATTTT. Its protein product is CASSLGDGYARGTDTQYF.